This TCR beta chain was observed in a study of cytomegalovirus exposure and HLA in healthy donors. Turning to the study itself: Of all 400 or so donors who were genotyped, around 82% belonged to the Caucasian-associated ancestry cluster. Study-level results: From TCR beta sequences, most subjects' HLA-A and HLA-B alleles were reportedly predicted accurately.

The PCR ran on 60 Vbeta and 13 Jbeta primers. The repertoire was sequenced with immunoSEQ multiplex PCR; TCRdb's copy has only in-frame clones and lacks some. Found here are 60,000 to 85,000 clones, around 70% of them singletons; the top ten hold more than 9.5%. Trimming took 0 bases from V and 4 from J, leaving 8 bases between them. CDR3 length: 14 residues. The germline V gene has CDR1 SGHRS and CDR2 YFSETQ. This clone was seen only once. The antigen is not known. Sequenced input: PBMCs. The rearrangement links TRBV5-1 to TRBJ1-5; D unclear. This receptor was obtained from a human donor in good health. CDR3 sequence reads: CASSLEGRNQPQHF. The CDR3 region has the DNA TGCGCCAGCAGCTTGGAAGGCAGGAATCAGCCCCAGCATTTT. The complete variable domain, with remaining parts taken from reference TRBV5-1 and TRBJ1-5, reads KAGVTQTPRYLIKTRGQQVTLSCSPISGHRSVSWYQQTPGQGLQFLFEYFSETQRNKGNFPGRFSGRQFSNSRSEMNVSTLELGDSALYLCASSLEGRNQPQHFGDGTRLSIL.